This entry concerns a single TCR beta chain. What it binds is unknown. The data are from a study of neurological immune-mediated disorders. The unsorted libraries originated from 2 million PBMCs kept at -80 C. The germline gives CDR1 DFQATT, CDR2 SNEGSKA (reference sequence). V lost 1 base to trimming and J lost 2 bases; unmatched junction nucleotides: 7. CDR3 length: 15 residues. Study-wide results and limits: Subjects shared no identical expanded-clone CDR3 amino acid sequences, suggesting private TCR-beta repertoires in all groups.

5'RACE with 10-nucleotide random UMIs generated the cDNA. In every sequencing run, more than 170 million TCR-beta sequences were generated from 15-18 subjects. TCRdb reprocessed the 5' RACE reads with MiXCR, giving one entry per CDR3 protein. This table holds around 18,000 distinct CDR3 sequences, over 25% found once. Material: PBMCs. The chain links TRBV20-1 to TRBJ2-7; 8 nucleotides align to TRBD2. The source is a man aged 50-59 years with HTLV-1-associated myelopathy (HAM/TSP). CDR3 nucleotide sequence: TGCAGTGCTAGAGCGCCGGGGGGGAGGACCTACGAGCAGTACTTC. Amino acids: CSARAPGGRTYEQYF.